This TCR beta chain was captured in a study of cytomegalovirus exposure and HLA in healthy donors (TCRdb year 2017). Describing the broader study: In an earlier analysis of roughly 590 of the donors, around 290 Gb of sequence data and 90 million to 120 million unique TCR beta sequences from 180 million or so T cells were reported. An early release covering more than 500 HLA-typed donors comprised 250 to 350 gigabases of sequencing data and around 86 million unique TCR sequences. Of the 350 to 400 genotyped donors, roughly 80% fell in the genetic ancestry cluster associated with self-reported Caucasian donors. The study aimed to test whether signatures of past pathogen exposure could be identified by cataloging public T cell receptors. The T cell repertoires of roughly 660 subjects were profiled by immunosequencing and related to cytomegalovirus serostatus. Besides the first cohort of more than 650 subjects, a separate validation cohort made up of 120 different subjects was used. To predict cytomegalovirus infection status, the study brought together high-throughput TCR immunosequencing, statistical association of individual TCRs with disease status, and machine learning. In a later analysis, previously published TCR beta repertoires from about 670 donors were re-analyzed and high-resolution HLA genotyping was added so that TCR occurrence patterns could be studied. The later analysis used no new phenotypic data to find candidate immune exposures, relying instead on TCR beta sequences and their occurrence across donors. To decide whether each TCR beta V gene segment behaved as functional or pseudogenic, an earlier analysis of some 600 of the donors relied on high-throughput TCR beta sequencing. Donor age, sex, ethnicity and CMV serostatus were compiled alongside the repertoire data. In a later genetic analysis, genome-wide SNP genotypes for about three fifths of the roughly 670 donors were used, and that subset was treated as a discovery cohort. Every repertoire in the discovery cohort had been generated on one and the same sequencing platform. HLA typing covered class I and class II loci at four-digit resolution. The number of donors typed differed by locus, with about 629-630 for A, B, C, DRB1 and DQB1, roughly 520 for DQA1, 600 to 610 for DPA1, and some 440 for DPB1. A few DR-DQ haplotypes were treated as single units for association and clustering because of strong linkage in the cohort. Among 300 to 500 genotyped donors of the cohort, an average of approximately 200,000 unique TCR beta nucleotide sequences was sequenced per donor, of which about 19% were non-productive.

Beyond this particular receptor, the publication reports: Sequencing depth was assumed to be roughly uniform across donors in the presence/absence analyses, though that assumption may not hold. Most TCR sequences were seen in very few donors, while some public TCRs were found in many individuals. When HLA alleles, especially DR and DQ, strongly co-occurred, attributing TCR associations to individual alleles was difficult. According to a later analysis, parvovirus B19, influenza, CMV and Epstein-Barr virus appeared linked to several top co-occurrence clusters. Broadly in line with IMGT annotations, most TCR beta V segments showed up in productive rearrangements about 90% or about 30% of the time in an earlier analysis of around 600 of the donors. The sequencing pipeline was judged likely to have produced a cluster of highly shared sequence variants as a technical artifact. Correlated functional status among segregating V segments might reflect linkage disequilibrium, but an unknown experimental factor could not be ruled out. Approximately 18 rarely observed V segments, including chromosome 9 orphons, were excluded from the earlier analysis of just under 600 of the donors because counts were too low. Three of the identified cytomegalovirus-associated TCR beta chains were confirmed in vitro to be specific for cytomegalovirus antigens. The study gave a list of about 170 TCR beta chains associated with cytomegalovirus. A further reported finding was that TCR beta sequences accurately predicted the HLA-A and HLA-B alleles for most subjects in the first cohort. The classifier was reported to diagnose cytomegalovirus status with high specificity and sensitivity in both the original and validation cohorts. In a later analysis, most CMV-associated TCR beta chains were found to appear HLA-restricted, with HLA associations seemingly driven largely by CMV exposure. For the cohort, immune exposure information was limited to CMV serostatus. Compared with the 666-donor mean, donors in an Asian-associated ancestry cluster had fewer N-insertions in productive TCRs, according to a later genetic analysis. Some IMGT-functional V segments, including TRBV6-2 and TRBV6-3, could not be told apart with the 87-base-pair reads, so those segments were excluded. Because HLA typing was missing for some donors at each locus, association tests included only the typed subset. This cohort had only TCR beta chains sequenced, and the lack of alpha or paired-chain data limited which features could be detected. According to the authors, the approach could potentially be generalized to other disease states and immunological phenotypes. Specific HLA alleles were associated with over 15,000 TCR beta sequences at a false discovery rate of 0.05 in a later analysis. A later analysis found that TCR association rates varied across HLA loci, with DRB1 alleles showing the most associated TCRs and HLA-C alleles the fewest. Compared with equally common non-associated chains, HLA-associated TCR beta chains in a later analysis were more clonally expanded and had lower generation probabilities. An association between a missense DCLRE1C variant and V-gene and J-gene trimming of TCR beta chains was found in a later genetic analysis and replicated in an independent cohort.

Inclusive of the bounding cysteine and phenylalanine, the CDR3 is 16 residues long. The kept DNA is CDR3 alone, 48 bases in frame from the first base. Taken from the germline V gene, the CDR1 and CDR2 loops are SGHNT and YENEEA. The germline ends are 17 bases apart after V is trimmed by 1 base and J by 7 bases. With regard to this clone: There is no known antigen for this receptor. No clone much larger than this one lies a single base away; base qualities are absent.

The cohort consisted of fewer than 700 healthy bone marrow donors. Cohort members were all nominally healthy when sampled, although unrecorded immune exposures were likely present. The donor tested CMV seronegative, placing the donor among the 350 or so seronegative members of the cohort. A peripheral blood sample was provided by each donor, and peripheral blood mononuclear cells were used for TCR beta sequencing. The Qiagen DNeasy Blood Extraction Kit was used to extract genomic DNA from the blood cell samples. The library was built by means of the immunoSEQ multiplex PCR assay. For the multiplex PCR, a mixture combining 60 forward primers for TCR Vbeta segments and 13 reverse primers for TCR Jbeta segments was used. A multiplex PCR assay on genomic DNA amplified the CDR3 region of rearranged TCR beta genes. The amplified TCR beta libraries were sequenced on the Illumina HiSeq System as 87-base-pair reads. The study's own analysis went as follows. In a later analysis, tens of millions of unique TCR beta chains were counted across the 650 to 700 repertoires, and roughly 10 million of these chains were shared by at least two donors. A nearest-neighbor algorithm error-corrected the raw reads and collapsed the reads into unique sequences, merging closely related sequences to remove PCR and sequencing errors. Alignment of CDR3 sequences to IMGT reference sequences was used to assign V, D and J gene segments. For a sequence to be retained, at least a six-nucleotide match to both a V gene segment and a J gene segment was required. Rearrangements were called productive when the CDR3 lacked stop codons and stayed in frame with V and J; all others were non-productive. CDR3 was defined by IMGT convention, running from the second conserved V-encoded cysteine to the conserved J-encoded phenylalanine. The earlier analysis of some 580 of the donors excluded any sequence lacking an unambiguous match to a single V gene segment. An earlier analysis of a few hundred of the donors classified V segments as functional when productive rearrangements were above 56.7% and as segregating when the standard deviation between donors was above 5%. A statistical classification framework was developed to diagnose cytomegalovirus status using the catalog of TCR beta chain sequences. V and J gene assignment, in a later analysis, came from comparing TCR nucleotide sequences with IMGT/GENE-DB human TR gene sequences. A later analysis assigned CDR3 sequences and most-parsimonious VDJ recombination scenarios with the TCRdist pipeline. In a later analysis, each TCR beta chain was defined by its CDR3 amino acid sequence together with its V-gene family, and reads lacking a unique V-gene family were excluded. To address suspected cross-contamination and a sequencing artifact, a later analysis removed approximately 600 highly shared, low-generation-probability nucleotide sequences. A later analysis calculated a clonal expansion index for each public chain from normalized within-repertoire ranks of inferred template counts. Generation probabilities in a later analysis came from a VDJ recombination model fitted to out-of-frame rearrangements, and those results were checked against IGoR. Hypergeometric tests were used in a later analysis to score TCR-TCR, TCR-HLA and TCR-CMV co-occurrence, with a repertoire-size bias correction applied to the TCR pairs. False discovery rates were estimated in a later analysis by permuting HLA or CMV assignments 20 times. A later analysis grouped co-occurring TCRs with DBSCAN, adding TCRdist sequence similarity when clustering within HLA-allele-positive subsets. Co-occurrence clustering excluded repertoires with fewer than 30,000 or more than 120,000 public chains, plus five with anomalous nucleotide sharing. Drawn from immuneACCESS, this table holds only the in-frame rearrangements with V and J called that TCRdb kept. Clones are partly lost; checked studies trace under half to an unresolved V gene and leave the rest unexplained. D and trimming were read from the DNA, whereas the V and J calls and clone size are those reported in that table. This sample gives approximately 120,000 clones in total; less than 80% of them show up just once. More than 3% of the sample lies in the top ten.

The receptor's source is a man younger than 45 in good health and CMV-seronegative. The material sequenced was PBMCs. The V and J segments used are TRBV11-3 and TRBJ2-1, and the D gene may be TRBD1, 5 bases matching. CDR3 region: CASSLGRQSSGNEQFF. The DNA sequence is as follows: TGTGCCAGCAGCTTAGGGAGACAGTCGTCCGGGAATGAGCAGTTCTTC. When the CDR3 is completed using the reference TRBV11-3 and TRBJ2-1 genes on either side, the full variable domain is EAGVVQSPRYKIIEKKQPVAFWCNPISGHNTLYWYLQNLGQGPELLIRYENEEAVDDSQLPKDRFSAERLKGVDSTLKIQPAELGDSAVYLCASSLGRQSSGNEQFFGPGTRLTVL.